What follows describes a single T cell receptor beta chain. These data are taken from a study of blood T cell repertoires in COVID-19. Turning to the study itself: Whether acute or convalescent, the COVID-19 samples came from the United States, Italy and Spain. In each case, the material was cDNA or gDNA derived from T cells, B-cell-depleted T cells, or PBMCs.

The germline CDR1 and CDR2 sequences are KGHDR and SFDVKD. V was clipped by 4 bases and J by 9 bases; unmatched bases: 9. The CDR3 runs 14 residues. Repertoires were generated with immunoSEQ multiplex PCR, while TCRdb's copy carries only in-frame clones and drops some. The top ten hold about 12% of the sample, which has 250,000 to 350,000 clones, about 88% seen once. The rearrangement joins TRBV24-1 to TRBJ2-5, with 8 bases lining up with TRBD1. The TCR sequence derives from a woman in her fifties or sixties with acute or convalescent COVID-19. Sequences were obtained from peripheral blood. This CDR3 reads CATSDRGQVGAQYF. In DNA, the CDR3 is TGTGCCACCAGTGACCGGGGACAGGTCGGGGCCCAGTACTTC.